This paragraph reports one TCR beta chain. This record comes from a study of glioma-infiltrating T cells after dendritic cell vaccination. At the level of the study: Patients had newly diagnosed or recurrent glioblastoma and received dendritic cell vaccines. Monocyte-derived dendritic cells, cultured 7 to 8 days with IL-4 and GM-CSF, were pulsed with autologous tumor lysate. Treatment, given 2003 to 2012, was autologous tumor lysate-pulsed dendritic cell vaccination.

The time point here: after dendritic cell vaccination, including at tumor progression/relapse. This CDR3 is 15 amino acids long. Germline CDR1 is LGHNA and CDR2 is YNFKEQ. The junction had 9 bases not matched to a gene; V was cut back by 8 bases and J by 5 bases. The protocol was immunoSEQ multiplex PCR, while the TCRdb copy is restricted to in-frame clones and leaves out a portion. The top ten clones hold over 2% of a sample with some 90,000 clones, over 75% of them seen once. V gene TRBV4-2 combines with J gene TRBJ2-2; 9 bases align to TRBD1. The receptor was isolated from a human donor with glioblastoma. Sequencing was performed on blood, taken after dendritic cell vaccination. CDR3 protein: CASSPGQGKTGELFF. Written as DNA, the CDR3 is TGTGCCAGCTCCCCGGGACAGGGAAAGACCGGGGAGCTGTTTTTT.